This TCR beta chain was captured in a study of cytomegalovirus exposure and HLA in healthy donors. Regarding the study as a whole: Some highly shared sequence variants likely arose as a pipeline artifact. Upon later analysis, TCR association rates were observed to vary by HLA locus, being highest for DRB1 and lowest for HLA-C.

The CDR3 runs 12 residues. Trimming took off 2 bases at V and 4 bases at J, with 6 bases between the two ends. Germline CDR1 is GTSNPN and CDR2 is SVGIG (reference sequence). With regard to this clone: What it binds is unknown.

PCR involved 60 Vbeta and 13 Jbeta primers. Measured with immunoSEQ multiplex PCR; TCRdb has only the in-frame clones, and not every one. The repertoire holds 180,000 or so clones, with roughly 8.7% as singletons. This sequence was found in a woman aged 25 to 39 in good health and CMV-seropositive. Sequencing was done on a sample of PBMCs. The rearrangement joins TRBV30 to TRBJ2-1; D may be TRBD1 (6 bases). CDR3 in amino acids: CAWSTGYNEQFF. For the CDR3, the DNA is TGTGCCTGGAGTACAGGGTACAATGAGCAGTTCTTC.